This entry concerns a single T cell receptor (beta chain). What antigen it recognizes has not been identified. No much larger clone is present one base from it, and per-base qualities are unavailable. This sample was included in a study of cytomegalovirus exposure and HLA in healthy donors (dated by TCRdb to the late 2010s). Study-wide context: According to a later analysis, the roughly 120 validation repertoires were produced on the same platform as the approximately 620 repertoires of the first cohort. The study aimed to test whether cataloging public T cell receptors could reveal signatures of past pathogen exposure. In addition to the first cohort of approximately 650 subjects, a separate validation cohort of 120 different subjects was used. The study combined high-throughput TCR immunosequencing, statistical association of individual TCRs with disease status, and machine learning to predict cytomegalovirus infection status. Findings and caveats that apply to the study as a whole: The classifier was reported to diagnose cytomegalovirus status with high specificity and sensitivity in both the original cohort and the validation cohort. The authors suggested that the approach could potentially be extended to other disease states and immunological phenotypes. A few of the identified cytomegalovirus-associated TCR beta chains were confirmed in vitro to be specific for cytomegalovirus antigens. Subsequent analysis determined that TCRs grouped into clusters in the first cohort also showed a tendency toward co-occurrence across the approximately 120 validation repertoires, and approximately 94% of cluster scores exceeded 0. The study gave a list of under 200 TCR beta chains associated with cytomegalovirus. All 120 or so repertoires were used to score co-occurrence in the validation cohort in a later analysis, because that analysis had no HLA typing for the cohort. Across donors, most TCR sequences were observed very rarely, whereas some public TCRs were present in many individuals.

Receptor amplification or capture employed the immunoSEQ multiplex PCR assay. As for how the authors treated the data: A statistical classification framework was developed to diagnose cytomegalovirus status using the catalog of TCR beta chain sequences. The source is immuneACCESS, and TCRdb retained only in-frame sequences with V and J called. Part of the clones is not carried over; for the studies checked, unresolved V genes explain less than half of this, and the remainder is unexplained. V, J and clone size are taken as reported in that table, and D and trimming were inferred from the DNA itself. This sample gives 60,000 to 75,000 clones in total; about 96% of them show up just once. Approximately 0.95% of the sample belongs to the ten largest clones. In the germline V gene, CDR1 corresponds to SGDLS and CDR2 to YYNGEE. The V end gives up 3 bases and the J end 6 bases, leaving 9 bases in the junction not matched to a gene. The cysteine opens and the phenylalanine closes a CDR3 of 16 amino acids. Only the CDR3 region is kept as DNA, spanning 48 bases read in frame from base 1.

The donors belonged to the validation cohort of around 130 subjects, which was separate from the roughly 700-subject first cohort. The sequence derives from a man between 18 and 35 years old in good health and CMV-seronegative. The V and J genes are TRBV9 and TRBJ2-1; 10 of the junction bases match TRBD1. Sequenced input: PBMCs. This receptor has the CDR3 CASSDRSGQGFNEQFF. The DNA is TGTGCCAGCAGCGATAGGTCGGGACAGGGGTTCAATGAGCAGTTCTTC.